One and the same sample provided the 7 T cell receptor beta chains below, sequenced in a study of T cell responses to AZD1222 COVID-19 vaccine. The data were produced by immunoSEQ multiplex PCR, yet TCRdb's version contains in-frame clones alone and is incomplete. This repertoire shows around 80,000 clones, 70% to 90% found once; its top ten account for about a tenth. The sample was peripheral blood, taken on day 0 of AZD1222 vaccination. All receptors come from an adult in good health.

V usage is TRBV24-1 and J usage is TRBJ1-5; 9 bases are shared with TRBD1. This CDR3 region has 16 residues. V dropped 3 bases and J dropped 7; count of bases not matched to a gene: 9. The germline V gene encodes CDR1 KGHDR and CDR2 SFDVKD. The CDR3 coding sequence is TGTGCCACCAGTGATAGGGACAGGGCCGGAGACCAGCCCCAGCATTTT. Protein sequence: CATSDRDRAGDQPQHF.

J is TRBJ1-1 and V is TRBV15; no clear D gene. There are 13 residues in the CDR3. V lost 2 bases and J lost 0, with 4 bases in between. Germline CDR1 is LNHNV and CDR2 is YYDKDF (reference sequence). CDR3: CATSRQMNTEAFF. Written as DNA, the CDR3 is TGTGCCACCAGCAGACAGATGAACACTGAAGCTTTCTTT.

This clone was detected ten times or more. The chain is built from TRBV6-5 and TRBJ2-3; D unclear. With 6 bases removed from V and 5 bases from J, the gap between germline ends came to 18 bases. The germline V gene encodes CDR1 MNHEY and CDR2 SVGAGI. This CDR3 spans 15 amino acids. CDR3 in DNA: TGTGCCAGCAGCAATGGCCCCTTCGGGCAAGATACGCAGTATTTT. Encoded protein: CASSNGPFGQDTQYF.

The chain links TRBV5-4 to TRBJ2-3, with a weak D call TRBD2 (5 bases). The CDR3 covers 14 residues. The germline V gene has CDR1 SGHNT and CDR2 YYREEE (reference sequence). Trimming left V 4 bases short and J 0 bases short, with 9 bases between. Here the CDR3 DNA reads TGTGCCAGCAGCCCGAGGACTAGCACAGATACGCAGTATTTT. Translation: CASSPRTSTDTQYF.

The chain recombines TRBV4-2 with TRBJ2-3; 10 bases align to TRBD2. The CDR3 covers 15 residues. V trimming: 0 bases; J trimming: 9 bases; junction bases outside the gene matches: 6. Per the germline V gene, CDR1 is LGHNA and CDR2 is YNFKEQ. Written as DNA, the CDR3 is TGTGCCAGCAGCCAAGAGGAGCGGGAGGGAGCGACGCAGTATTTT. This translates into CASSQEEREGATQYF.

This clone was counted once. This chain joins TRBV19 and TRBJ1-5; 10 nucleotides line up with TRBD1. With 2 bases clipped from V and 7 bases from J, the junction kept 5 bases outside the gene matches. Germline CDR1 and CDR2: LNHDA and SQIVND (reference sequence). CDR3 length: 15 residues. As DNA, the CDR3 is TGTGCCAGTAGTATACGGGACAGGGGAGGCCAGCCCCAGCATTTT. The encoded protein is CASSIRDRGGQPQHF.

The chain combines TRBV7-2 with TRBJ2-1; tentatively, D is TRBD1 (6 bases). V was trimmed by 3 bases and J by 9 bases, leaving 9 bases between them. This CDR3 spans 12 amino acids. Germline CDR1 SGHTA, CDR2 FQGNSA. CDR3 amino acids: CASSFRGREQFF. Here the CDR3 DNA reads TGTGCCAGCAGCTTCAGGGGACGTGAGCAGTTCTTC.